This T cell receptor (beta chain) was recovered during a study of blood T cell repertoires in COVID-19. Overall study: Sites across the United States, Italy and Spain contributed samples from acute and convalescent COVID-19.

Using immunoSEQ multiplex PCR, the repertoire was profiled, and TCRdb retains in-frame clones only, with some absent. The sample has about 290,000 clones; approximately 91% are singletons. The CDR3 totals 17 residues. V lost 4 bases to trimming and J lost 4 bases; unmatched junction nucleotides: 15. The V gene's germline CDR1 is SGHVS and CDR2 FQNEAQ. Assignments of participants to cohorts depended upon their own reported clinical history. V gene TRBV7-8 combines with J gene TRBJ1-1; TRBD1 matches at 7 bases. The sequence derives from a woman in her forties who had recovered from COVID-19. Material: PBMCs or T cells enriched from blood (not recorded which). CDR3 loop: CASSSNSHRGVGTEAFF. CDR3 DNA sequence: TGTGCCAGCAGCTCTAATTCACACAGGGGCGTTGGCACTGAAGCTTTCTTT.